Below, 32 T cell receptor beta chains from the same sample are listed, as sequenced in a study of molecular identifiers for immune sequencing clone quantification. TCRdb itself ran the PCR reads through MiXCR, one entry per CDR3 protein. In the table there are over 55,000 distinct CDR3 sequences, roughly 17% of which are singletons. The specimen was naive CD8+ T cells from blood, with Jurkat cell RNA spiked in. The sample's subset: FACS-sorted CD8+CD4-CCR7+CD45RA+ naive T cells. Receptors were obtained from a human donor in good health. Some libraries in this study had Jurkat cell RNA spiked in.

Concerning this clonotype itself: A much bigger clone sits one base away, suggesting this may be a read error. The J gene is TRBJ1-5, the V gene TRBV7-6; D is ambiguous. V was trimmed by 6 bases and J by 5 bases, leaving 8 bases between them. The length of the CDR3 is 12 residues. Germline CDR1 and CDR2: SGHVS and FNYEAQ. This chain's CDR3 is CASRTGYQPQHF. CDR3 in DNA: TGTGCCAGCAGGACGGGCTATCAGCCCCAGCATTTT.

Only a few counts were recorded for this clonotype. The J gene is TRBJ2-7, the V gene TRBV30; 8 bases are shared with TRBD2. The V and J ends lost 3 bases and 3 bases, in that order; junction bases with no gene match: 13. This CDR3 is 16 amino acids long. Germline V lookup: CDR1 GTSNPN, CDR2 SVGIG (reference sequence). In nucleotides, the CDR3 is TGTGCCTGGAGGCCCGATAGCGGGACACTGGGCTACGAGCAGTACTTC. Encoded protein: CAWRPDSGTLGYEQYF.

This clonotype was found a few times. The junction departs from the called germline gene at one end, perhaps through a read error. The chain uses TRBV7-7 and TRBJ2-7; D perhaps matches TRBD2 (5 bases). From germline, CDR1 is SSHAT and CDR2 FNYEAQ (reference sequence). The CDR3 length is 15 residues. Written as DNA, the CDR3 is TGTGCTAGCAGCTTAGGGAATCCGGGGTCCTACGAGCAGTACTTC. Its translation: CASSLGNPGSYEQYF.

This clonotype showed up many times. The rearrangement joins TRBV4-1 to TRBJ2-7, with no clear D. The CDR3 consists of 17 residues. Germline V gene data show CDR1 as MGHRA and CDR2 as YSYEKL. V was pared by 0 bases and J by 4 bases, with 19 bases between. The chain's CDR3 is CASSQEGPTVAGYEQYF. The CDR3 DNA reads TGCGCCAGCAGCCAAGAGGGCCCTACGGTTGCAGGATACGAGCAGTACTTC.

Points on this clonotype: This may arise from a read error, as a much more abundant clone is one base away. The chain carries TRBV28 and TRBJ2-7; possibly TRBD2 for D (7 bases). The CDR3 length is 14 residues. With 6 bases removed from V and 5 bases from J, the gap between germline ends came to 17 bases. Per the germline V gene, CDR1 is MDHEN and CDR2 is SYDVKM. CDR3 in amino acids: CASSLLGGLDEQYF. For the CDR3, the DNA is TGTGCCAGCAGCTTACTGGGGGGGCTAGACGAGCAGTACTTC.

Remarks on this clonotype: A much larger clone sits a single nucleotide away, making a read error possible. The chain recombines TRBV5-6 with TRBJ1-1; a possible D gene is TRBD1 (5 bases). In germline, CDR1 is SGHDT, CDR2 YYEEEE. The CDR3 runs 13 residues. Written as DNA, the CDR3 is TGTGCCAGCAGCTTGGGGGGGACCTCTGAAGTTTTCTTT. As protein: CASSLGGTSEVFF. Filled out from reference TRBV5-6 and TRBJ1-1, the complete variable domain reads DAGVTQSPTHLIKTRGQQVTLRCSPKSGHDTVSWYQQALGQGPQFIFQYYEEEERQRGNFPDRFSGHQFPNYSSELNVNALLLGDSALYLCASSLGGTSEVFFGQGTRLTVV.

In this sample, this clonotype turned up many times. The V and J genes are TRBV20-1 and TRBJ1-5; 7 bases agree with TRBD1. V lost 1 base and J lost 1; bases outside the gene matches: 19. Germline V gene data show CDR1 as DFQATT and CDR2 as SNEGSKA (reference sequence). The CDR3 spans 20 residues. CDR3 loop: CSARGWTRTGPEASNQPQHF. CDR3 sequence (DNA): TGCAGTGCTAGAGGGTGGACAAGGACAGGCCCGGAAGCAAGCAATCAGCCCCAGCATTTT.

In its sample, this clonotype was seen many times. The chain uses TRBV12-5 and TRBJ1-5; no firm D call. The length of the CDR3 is 11 residues. Trimming removed 6 bases from V and 4 bases from J, with 4 bases in between. Germline V gene lookup returns CDR1 LGHNT and CDR2 FRNRAP. The DNA for the CDR3 is TGTGCTAGTGGCAATAATCAGCCCCAGCATTTT. Its protein is CASGNNQPQHF.

This clonotype showed up many times. This chain joins TRBV6-9 and TRBJ2-7; 7 bases match TRBD2. Trimming cost V 7 bases and J 2 bases; bases outside gene matches: 17. CDR1 and CDR2 from the germline V gene are MNHGY and SVAAGI. The CDR3 sequence is 17 residues long. The CDR3 nucleotides are TGTGCCAGCACCAACCGCTCGATGTTCGGGAGGACCTACGAGCAGTACTTC. Translating it yields CASTNRSMFGRTYEQYF.

The sample holds many counts of this clonotype. The rearrangement joins TRBV24-1 to TRBJ2-3, with TRBD2 matching 11 bases. Germline V gives CDR1 KGHDR, CDR2 SFDVKD. The CDR3 totals 16 residues. V shed 4 bases and J 5 bases; nucleotides not matched to a gene: 7. CDR3 sequence (DNA): TGTGCCACCAGTGACTCGGGACTAGCGGAGCTAGATACGCAGTATTTT. Protein: CATSDSGLAELDTQYF.

This clonotype was observed many times. This chain links TRBV12-5 with TRBJ2-5; D remains unclear. The V end was cut by 4 bases, the J end by 4 bases, with 19 bases between. Germline CDR1 LGHNT, CDR2 FRNRAP. The CDR3 runs to 16 residues. CDR3 protein: CASGSPGSRVAETQYF. The CDR3 region has the DNA TGTGCTAGTGGTTCTCCCGGGTCAAGAGTTGCAGAGACCCAGTACTTC. The variable domain in full, with the rest retrieved from reference TRBV12-5 and TRBJ2-5, is DARVTQTPRHKVTEMGQEVTMRCQPILGHNTVFWYRQTMMQGLELLAYFRNRAPLDDSGMPKDRFSAEMPDATLATLKIQPSEPRDSAVYFCASGSPGSRVAETQYFGPGTRLLVL.

This clonotype was recorded at least ten times. The CDR3 DNA is TGTGCCAGCAGCTTGGGACTTCGCACCGGGGAGCTGTTTTTT. Its protein is CASSLGLRTGELFF. The chain is built from TRBV7-2 and TRBJ2-2; D perhaps matches TRBD2 (6 bases). The germline CDR1 and CDR2 sequences are SGHTA and FQGNSA. This CDR3 spans 14 amino acids. Trimming left V 3 bases short and J 4 bases short, with 9 bases between.

This rearrangement joins TRBV18 to TRBJ2-1, with D possibly being TRBD1 (6 bases). The CDR3 is made up of 12 amino acids. CDR1 and CDR2 from the germline V gene are KGHSH and LQKENI. V lost 6 bases, J lost 8 bases, and 11 bases lay in between. DNA of the CDR3: TGTGCCAGCTCGCCGGACAGCTATGAGCAGTTCTTC. Amino acids: CASSPDSYEQFF.

This clonotype was observed at least ten times. This sequence joins TRBV28 and TRBJ1-2; D call uncertain. The germline gives CDR1 MDHEN, CDR2 SYDVKM. The CDR3 is 16 amino acids. V was pared by 6 bases and J by 0 bases, with 17 bases between. The CDR3 here is CASSHHFSEANYGYTF. CDR3 sequence (DNA): TGTGCCAGCAGCCACCATTTTTCAGAAGCTAACTATGGCTACACCTTC.

Concerning this clonotype: An end of the junction does not agree with germline; a read error may underlie this. The V and J genes are TRBV5-6 and TRBJ2-5, with D unclear. The CDR3 totals 12 residues. CDR1 and CDR2 (germline): SGHDT, YYEEEE. As DNA, the CDR3 is TGTGCCAGCAGCTTCGTAGGAGCGAAATCGGACTTC. Its translation is CASSFVGAKSDF.

This clonotype has ten or more counts. The chain uses TRBV7-6 and TRBJ2-1, with 7 bases identical to TRBD2. The CDR3 sequence is 16 residues long. Germline V gene lookup returns CDR1 SGHVS and CDR2 FNYEAQ. The V gene end was trimmed by 2 bases and the J gene end by 5 bases; junction bases not matched to a gene: 9. CDR3 nucleotide sequence: TGTGCCAGCAGCTTATGGGGAGCTAGCGGCAACAATGAGCAGTTCTTC. Translated: CASSLWGASGNNEQFF.

Concerning this clonotype itself: A much larger clone lies a single base off, so this may be a read error. The V call is TRBV2, the J call TRBJ1-5, with TRBD1 as a possible D gene (6 bases). Germline V gene sequence: CDR1 SNHLY, CDR2 FYNNEI. Trimming removed 8 bases at V and 4 bases at J, with 12 bases between. This CDR3 region has 13 residues. CDR3 sequence: CASFRQENQPQHF. DNA for the CDR3: TGTGCCAGCTTCCGACAGGAGAATCAGCCCCAGCATTTT. The full variable domain, completed using reference TRBV2 and TRBJ1-5, is EPEVTQTPSHQVTQMGQEVILRCVPISNHLYFYWYRQILGQKVEFLVSFYNNEISEKSEIFDDQFSVERPDGSNFTLKIRSTKLEDSAMYFCASFRQENQPQHFGDGTRLSIL.

As regards this clonotype: An end of the junction differs from the germline gene, which may be a read error. This rearrangement joins TRBV7-9 to TRBJ2-4; TRBD1 matches 11 bases. This CDR3 has 16 amino acids. CDR1 and CDR2 (germline): SEHNR, FQNEAQ (reference sequence). DNA of the CDR3: TGTGCCAGCAGCTTAGGGGGACAGGGGGGGTTAAACATTCGGTACTTC. It specifies CASSLGGQGGLNIRYF.

This clonotype appeared a few times. This chain joins TRBV2 and TRBJ1-1; 7 positions match TRBD1. The germline CDR1 and CDR2 sequences are SNHLY and FYNNEI. V lost 8 bases, J lost 0 bases, and 9 bases stayed unmatched. The CDR3 runs to 15 residues. The CDR3 reads CASFRPGGLNTEAFF. For the CDR3, the DNA is TGTGCCAGCTTCAGGCCAGGGGGACTGAACACTGAAGCTTTCTTT.

This clonotype was detected many times. The junction differs from germline at one of its ends, possibly a read error. This chain joins TRBV12-3 or TRBV12-4 and TRBJ1-1; D is undetermined. The CDR3 contains 13 residues. The CDR3 reads CASTPEGNPNRLF. The CDR3 nucleotides read TGTGCCAGCACCCCCGAGGGAAACCCTAACCGCCTTTTT.

In this sample, this clonotype turned up once. The chain uses TRBV5-1 and TRBJ2-1; TRBD1 matches at 7 bases. V shed 0 bases, J shed 5 bases, and the junction held 5 bases outside the gene matches. Germline assignment: CDR1 SGHRS and CDR2 YFSETQ. The CDR3 has 15 residues. In DNA, the CDR3 is TGCGCCAGCAGCTTGGAACCGGGACAGAACAATGAGCAGTTCTTC. Encoded protein: CASSLEPGQNNEQFF. Variable domain in full (rest from reference TRBV5-1 and TRBJ2-1): KAGVTQTPRYLIKTRGQQVTLSCSPISGHRSVSWYQQTPGQGLQFLFEYFSETQRNKGNFPGRFSGRQFSNSRSEMNVSTLELGDSALYLCASSLEPGQNNEQFFGPGTRLTVL.

The sample holds many counts of this clonotype. The chain recombines TRBV7-8 with TRBJ2-1, with D possibly matching TRBD1 (5 bases). This CDR3 is built from 14 residues. Germline CDR1 and CDR2: SGHVS and FQNEAQ. Trimming took 5 bases from V and 9 from J, leaving 17 bases between them. The CDR3 region is CASSHLFKGREQFF. The CDR3 nucleotides are TGTGCCAGCAGCCACCTGTTTAAGGGGCGTGAGCAGTTCTTC.

This clonotype occurred a few times. The germline gene is not matched at one end of the junction; a read error may be the cause. The rearrangement uses TRBV7-7 and TRBJ2-7; 7 nucleotides agree with TRBD2. Germline V gives CDR1 SSHAT, CDR2 FNYEAQ (reference sequence). This CDR3 contains 14 residues. The CDR3 is CASSLSGMKYEQYF. The CDR3 nucleotides are TGTGCTAGCAGCTTGAGCGGGATGAAGTACGAGCAGTACTTC.

A remark on this clonotype: An end of the junction does not agree with germline; a read error may underlie this. The CDR3 DNA reads as TGTGCCTGCAGCGCGACTCGACAGGGATCTGGGGCCAACGTCCTGACTTTC. It specifies CACSATRQGSGANVLTF. The V and J genes are TRBV9 and TRBJ2-6; 7 bases match TRBD1. The length of the CDR3 is 17 residues. CDR1 is SGDLS, CDR2 YYNGEE, per germline. Using reference TRBV9 and TRBJ2-6 for the parts outside the CDR3, the full variable domain is DSGVTQTPKHLITATGQRVTLRCSPRSGDLSVYWYQQSLDQGLQFLIQYYNGEERAKGNILERFSAQQFPDLHSELNLSSLELGDSALYFCACSATRQGSGANVLTFGAGSRLTVL.

This clonotype came up many times. V is TRBV21-1 and J is TRBJ2-3. TRBV21-1 corresponds to a pseudogene. CDR3 length: 12 residues. The CDR3 sequence: CASSRITDTQYF. CDR3 in DNA: TGTGCCAGCAGCAGAATTACAGATACGCAGTATTTT.

There are many counts of this clonotype. This chain links TRBV12-3 or TRBV12-4 with TRBJ2-6; D not certain. The CDR3 covers 15 residues. V shed 6 bases and J shed 2 bases, with 11 bases lying between them. The DNA for the CDR3 is TGTGCCAGCAGACCTCCTCAACCTGGGGCCAACGTCCTGACTTTC. Translated, it gives CASRPPQPGANVLTF.

To note about this clonotype: A junction boundary mismatches the germline segment, possibly from a read error. V gene TRBV5-1 combines with J gene TRBJ1-1; weak D call: TRBD1 (6 bases). The germline CDR1 and CDR2 sequences are SGHRS and YFSETQ. There are 17 residues in the CDR3. The CDR3 spells CASGSTFRGGMGTETFF. In DNA form, the CDR3 reads TGCGCCAGCGGCTCGACCTTTAGGGGGGGCATGGGCACTGAAACTTTCTTT.

Regarding this clonotype: A read error may be the cause here, since a much bigger clone is one base away. The rearrangement joins TRBV10-3 to TRBJ2-2; D remains ambiguous. The V end lost 6 bases, the J end lost 1 base, and 6 bases lay between the germline ends. The CDR3 sequence is 13 residues long. The germline gives CDR1 ENHRY, CDR2 SYGVKD. DNA for the CDR3: TGTGCCATCAGCAGCGAGAACACCGGGGAGCTGTTTTTT. Encoded protein: CAISSENTGELFF.

There are many counts of this clonotype. In nucleotides, the CDR3 is TGTGCCAGCCCGGGACAGAAGAACACTGAAGCTTTCTTT. Its protein product is CASPGQKNTEAFF. The chain has TRBV2 and TRBJ1-1; 7 bases are shared with TRBD1. Germline assignment: CDR1 SNHLY and CDR2 FYNNEI. The CDR3 length is 13 residues. V was clipped by 8 bases and J by 1 base; unmatched bases: 4. The variable domain in full, completed from reference TRBV2 and TRBJ1-1, reads EPEVTQTPSHQVTQMGQEVILRCVPISNHLYFYWYRQILGQKVEFLVSFYNNEISEKSEIFDDQFSVERPDGSNFTLKIRSTKLEDSAMYFCASPGQKNTEAFFGQGTRLTVV.

The chain is built from TRBV15 and TRBJ2-1; 7 nucleotides line up with TRBD2. V shed 4 bases and J 5 bases; nucleotides not matched to a gene: 8. CDR3 size: 15 residues. Germline CDR1 and CDR2: LNHNV and YYDKDF (reference sequence). The CDR3 nucleotides read TGTGCCACCAGCACCAGTACGGGAGGCAACAATGAGCAGTTCTTC. It encodes CATSTSTGGNNEQFF. The full variable domain, completed using reference TRBV15 and TRBJ2-1, is DAMVIQNPRYQVTQFGKPVTLSCSQTLNHNVMYWYQQKSSQAPKLLFHYYDKDFNNEADTPDNFQSRRPNTSFCFLDIRSPGLGDTAMYLCATSTSTGGNNEQFFGPGTRLTVL.

V usage is TRBV28 and J usage is TRBJ2-7; D remains unclear. This CDR3 has 15 amino acids. Trimming removed 4 bases from V and 1 base from J, with 14 bases in between. Germline V gene sequence: CDR1 MDHEN, CDR2 SYDVKM. This CDR3 is CASSYLPGPSYEQYF. CDR3 nucleotide sequence: TGTGCCAGCAGTTATTTGCCAGGCCCATCCTACGAGCAGTACTTC. The full variable domain, its missing parts supplied by reference TRBV28 and TRBJ2-7, is DVKVTQSSRYLVKRTGEKVFLECVQDMDHENMFWYRQDPGLGLRLIYFSYDVKMKEKGDIPEGYSVSREKKERFSLILESASTNQTSMYLCASSYLPGPSYEQYFGPGTRLTVT.

This clonotype turned up a few times. The chain employs TRBV27 and TRBJ2-1; D gene unclear. This CDR3 spans 13 amino acids. Trimming removed 1 base at V and 8 bases at J, with 9 bases between. Germline V gives CDR1 MNHEY, CDR2 SMNVEV (reference sequence). The CDR3 coding sequence is TGTGCCAGCAGTTTATTGGTTGGAGATGAGCAGTTCTTC. Protein: CASSLLVGDEQFF.